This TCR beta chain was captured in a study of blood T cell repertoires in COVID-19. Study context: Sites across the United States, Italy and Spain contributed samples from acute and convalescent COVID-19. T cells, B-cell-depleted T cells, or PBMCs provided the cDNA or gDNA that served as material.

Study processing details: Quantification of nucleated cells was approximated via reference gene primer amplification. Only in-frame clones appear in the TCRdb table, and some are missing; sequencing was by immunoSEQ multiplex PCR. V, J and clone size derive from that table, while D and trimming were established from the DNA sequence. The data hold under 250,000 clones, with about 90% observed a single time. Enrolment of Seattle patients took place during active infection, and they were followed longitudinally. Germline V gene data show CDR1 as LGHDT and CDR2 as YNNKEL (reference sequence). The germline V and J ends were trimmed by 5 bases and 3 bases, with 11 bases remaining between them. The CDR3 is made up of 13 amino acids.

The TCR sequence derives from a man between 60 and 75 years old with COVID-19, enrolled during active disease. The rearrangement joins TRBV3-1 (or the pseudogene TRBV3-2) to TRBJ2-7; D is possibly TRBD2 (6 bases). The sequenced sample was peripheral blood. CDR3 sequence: CASSRGLDYEQYF. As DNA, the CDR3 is TGTGCCAGCAGCAGGGGACTTGACTACGAGCAGTACTTC.